Given below is one T cell receptor beta chain in context. Its antigen remains unidentified. PCR was performed using 60 Vbeta and 13 Jbeta primers. Measured with immunoSEQ multiplex PCR; TCRdb has only the in-frame clones, and not every one. This table has some 100,000 clones, around 81% appearing once. Germline V gene lookup returns CDR1 SGDLS and CDR2 YYNGEE. Between the trimmed V and J ends, which lost 6 bases and 3 bases, there was a span of 13 bases. This CDR3 has 14 amino acids. The data are from a study of cytomegalovirus exposure and HLA in healthy donors. Overall study results and limits: As a later analysis showed, a missense DCLRE1C variant was linked to trimming of TCR beta V- and J-genes. The authors assumed roughly uniform sequencing depth across donors for presence/absence analyses. Earlier findings revealed that most TCR beta V segments proved productive either about 87% or about 30% of the time. Despite most TCR sequences being rare, some public TCRs occurred in many donors.

The specimen sequenced was PBMCs. This sequence was found in a woman in her 30s in good health and CMV-seronegative. V and J are TRBV9 and TRBJ2-1; D might be TRBD2 (5 bases). CDR3 nucleotide sequence: TGTGCCAGCACCCCACCCGGACTCTACAATGAGCAGTTCTTC. It yields the protein CASTPPGLYNEQFF.